This T cell receptor (beta chain) was identified during a study of T cell repertoires in cytomegalovirus infection. Study-wide context: Matching HLA type, along with CMV infection, was indicated by public TCR beta signatures. General study points: Totalled public TCR beta family frequency picked out people who carried CMV plus the relevant HLA.

TCRdb re-called the reads with MiXCR, one entry per CDR3 protein. The sample yields hundreds of thousands of distinct CDR3 sequences, roughly 42% seen once. This CDR3 comprises 18 residues. V lost 1 base and J lost 2, with 20 bases in between. This clonotype was seen only a few times. Its matching antigen is unknown. Material: cultured PBMCs, obtained from culture after CMV antigen stimulation. The clonotype comes from a human donor in good health (CMV status not recorded). Some clones in this sample may be carry-over from other donors' samples. This rearrangement joins TRBV12-3 or TRBV12-4 to TRBJ2-5; D not certain. Here the CDR3 reads CASSLGVSSQAPQETQYF. For the CDR3, the DNA is TGTGCCAGCAGTTTAGGAGTCAGCTCCCAAGCTCCTCAAGAGACCCAGTACTTC.